The 19 T cell receptor beta chains presented below share a single source sample, sequenced in a study of blood T cell repertoires in COVID-19. Sequencing used immunoSEQ multiplex PCR; TCRdb keeps in-frame clones, though not all of them. The repertoire holds approximately 500,000 clones, with roughly 89% as singletons. Specimen: peripheral blood. The receptor source for this set is a woman aged 45 to 65 with COVID-19, enrolled during active disease.

The rearrangement links TRBV20-1 to TRBJ2-5; the match to TRBD2 covers 8 bases. This CDR3 region has 15 residues. Germline loops: CDR1 DFQATT, CDR2 SNEGSKA (reference sequence). Unmatched junction bases numbered 9, after V lost 3 bases and J lost 3 bases. The CDR3: CSASIFGRGEETQYF. The CDR3 DNA reads as TGCAGTGCTAGTATTTTCGGGCGGGGGGAAGAGACCCAGTACTTC.

The gene calls are TRBV27 and TRBJ2-3, with TRBD1 matching over 8 bases. V shed 8 bases and J 6 bases; nucleotides not matched to a gene: 13. The CDR3 has 15 amino acids. CDR1 is MNHEY, CDR2 SMNVEV, per germline (reference sequence). The CDR3 region has the DNA TGTGCCAGCTACCCCCGGCAGGGGGCGTTGGATACGCAGTATTTT. Amino acid sequence: CASYPRQGALDTQYF.

The genes are TRBV2 and TRBJ1-5, with a weak D call TRBD1 (5 bases). V lost 4 bases to trimming and J lost 6 bases, with 16 bases between them. CDR1 and CDR2 (germline): SNHLY, FYNNEI. The CDR3 loop spans 15 amino acids. CDR3 in DNA: TGTGCCAGCAGTGTATGGGCGGGGGAGGGTCAGCCCCAGCATTTT. Translating gives CASSVWAGEGQPQHF.

The rearrangement links TRBV9 to TRBJ2-1; D is unresolved. CDR1 and CDR2 from the germline V gene are SGDLS and YYNGEE. Trimming cost V 0 bases and J 7 bases, with 8 bases left between them. The CDR3 loop spans 13 amino acids. The CDR3 protein is CASSVEPRNEQFF. CDR3 DNA: TGTGCCAGCAGCGTAGAACCCCGGAATGAGCAGTTCTTC.

The chain is built from TRBV9 and TRBJ1-1; 7 bases align to TRBD1. The CDR3 covers 15 residues. Germline V CDR1 and CDR2: SGDLS, YYNGEE. The V and J ends lost 2 bases and 4 bases, in that order; junction bases with no gene match: 8. CDR3 amino acids: CASSVRAGGLTEAFF. CDR3 sequence (DNA): TGTGCCAGCAGCGTCAGAGCAGGGGGGCTCACTGAAGCTTTCTTT.

The chain joins TRBV25-1 to TRBJ2-7; maybe TRBD2 (5 bases). Germline V gene lookup returns CDR1 MGHDK and CDR2 SYGVNS. V was trimmed by 8 bases and J by 7 bases, leaving 18 bases between them. The CDR3 contains 13 residues. CDR3 DNA: TGTGCCAGCGCTAGGACTTGGTCCATGGAGCAGTACTTC. It codes for CASARTWSMEQYF.

V is TRBV24-1 and J is TRBJ1-2, with 8 bases identical to TRBD1. In germline, CDR1 is KGHDR, CDR2 SFDVKD. CDR3 length equals 14 residues. V trimming: 3 bases; J trimming: 7 bases; junction bases outside the gene matches: 6. Here the CDR3 reads CATSDGTGWSGYTF. Written as DNA, the CDR3 is TGTGCCACCAGTGATGGGACAGGATGGAGTGGCTACACCTTC.

The chain employs TRBV6-5 and TRBJ2-7, with TRBD1 matching 10 bases. J gave up 3 bases and V 5 bases, and 7 bases lay outside the gene matches. Per germline, CDR1 MNHEY and CDR2 SVGAGI. The CDR3 has 15 amino acids. The CDR3 is CASSRRDRGGYEQYF. The CDR3 nucleotides are TGTGCCAGCAGTCGCCGGGACAGGGGAGGCTACGAGCAGTACTTC.

This chain joins TRBV2 and TRBJ1-1; D is unclear. Germline CDR1 is SNHLY and CDR2 is FYNNEI. Trimming took 3 bases from V and 2 from J, leaving 10 bases between them. CDR3 length: 14 residues. The CDR3 coding sequence is TGTGCCAGCAGTGACTCCACAGATAACACTGAAGCTTTCTTT. Protein product: CASSDSTDNTEAFF.

The sample holds one count of this clone. The V call is TRBV6-2 or TRBV6-3, the J call TRBJ2-1; D might be TRBD2 (7 bases). V was shortened by 4 bases and J by 10 bases, with 20 bases between the two germline ends. Germline V gives CDR1 MNHEY, CDR2 SVGEGT. The length of the CDR3 is 15 residues. The CDR3 nucleotides are TGTGCCAGCAGTTTAAGTGGGGGGGCAAGCCGAGAGCAGTTCTTC. Translation gives CASSLSGGASREQFF.

The chain recombines TRBV2 with TRBJ2-7, with 10 bases lining up with TRBD2. CDR1 and CDR2 from the germline V gene are SNHLY and FYNNEI. This CDR3 contains 14 residues. The ends lost 8 bases at V and 2 bases at J; junction bases unmatched: 6. The CDR3 protein is CASFSGGPPYEQYF. CDR3 coding DNA: TGTGCCAGCTTTAGCGGGGGGCCACCCTACGAGCAGTACTTC.

The gene calls are TRBV11-1 and TRBJ1-4, with D hard to call. CDR1 and CDR2 (germline): SGHAT, FQDESV (reference sequence). The CDR3 extends over 11 amino acids. V gave up 1 base and J gave up 12 bases, with 6 bases separating them. The chain's CDR3 is CASSLGEELFF. CDR3 in DNA: TGTGCCAGCAGCTTAGGGGAGGAACTGTTTTTT.

V gene TRBV19 combines with J gene TRBJ2-5, with 12 bases identical to TRBD1. CDR1 and CDR2 (germline): LNHDA, SQIVND (reference sequence). Unmatched junction bases numbered 11, after V lost 10 bases and J lost 5 bases. This CDR3 has 15 amino acids. CDR3 residues: CATSPGTGGRETQYF. The CDR3 nucleotides are TGTGCCACCTCCCCCGGGACAGGGGGCAGGGAGACCCAGTACTTC.

The rearrangement links TRBV28 to TRBJ1-2, with TRBD1 as a possible D gene (6 bases). V was cut by 10 bases and J by 4 bases, with 13 bases left in between. Germline CDR1 and CDR2: MDHEN and SYDVKM. This CDR3 is 12 amino acids long. DNA for the CDR3: TGTGCCACCGATAGACAGGCCTATGGCTACACCTTC. This gives the protein CATDRQAYGYTF.

The chain has TRBV19 and TRBJ1-5; D not resolved. V was trimmed by 3 bases and J by 7 bases, leaving 10 bases between them. Germline V gene lookup returns CDR1 LNHDA and CDR2 SQIVND (reference sequence). The CDR3 has 13 residues. CDR3 bases: TGTGCCAGTAGTATGGAGGGTCAGCAGCCCCAGCATTTT. This encodes CASSMEGQQPQHF.

The gene calls are TRBV6-5 and TRBJ2-4; D is unclear. Trimming left V 4 bases short and J 6 bases short, with 10 bases between. CDR1 is MNHEY, CDR2 SVGAGI, per germline. The CDR3 loop spans 13 amino acids. The CDR3: CASSSVSTNIQYF. CDR3 nucleotides: TGTGCCAGCAGTTCAGTTAGCACAAACATTCAGTACTTC.

This chain connects TRBV7-2 to TRBJ1-2, with D hard to call. This CDR3 has 13 amino acids. CDR1 SGHTA and CDR2 FQGNSA come from the germline V gene. The V end lost 4 bases, the J end lost 3 bases, and 9 bases lay between the germline ends. The CDR3 DNA reads as TGTGCCAGCAGCTCTCTACTTGACTATGGCTACACCTTC. Residues: CASSSLLDYGYTF.

The gene calls are TRBV6-5 and TRBJ2-7; tentatively, D is TRBD2 (7 bases). Trimming pared 6 bases from V and 4 bases from J, leaving 19 bases between. CDR1 is MNHEY and CDR2 is SVGAGI in the germline V gene. The CDR3 runs to 15 residues. The CDR3, as DNA: TGTGCCAGCAGCCTCTCATTGGGGGGGGCTTACGAGCAGTACTTC. Amino acids: CASSLSLGGAYEQYF.

The chain links TRBV12-3 or TRBV12-4 to TRBJ2-7; 7 bases match TRBD2. Losses at the gene ends were 7 bases for V and 1 base for J; bases not matched to a gene: 1. The length of the CDR3 is 12 residues. CDR3 DNA: TGTGCCAGCATGCGGGGGTCCTACGAGCAGTACTTC. Amino acids: CASMRGSYEQYF.